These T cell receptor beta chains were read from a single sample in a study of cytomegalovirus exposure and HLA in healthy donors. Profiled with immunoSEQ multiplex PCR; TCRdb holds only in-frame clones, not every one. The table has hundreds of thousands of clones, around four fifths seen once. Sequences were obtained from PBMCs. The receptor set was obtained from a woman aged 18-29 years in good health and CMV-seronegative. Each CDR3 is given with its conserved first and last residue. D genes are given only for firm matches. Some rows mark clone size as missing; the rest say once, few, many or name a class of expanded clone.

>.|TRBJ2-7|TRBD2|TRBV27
CASSLPGAGVRGHNYEQYF
TGTGCCAGCAGCCTTCCCGGAGCGGGAGTTCGCGGCCATAACTACGAGCAGTACTTC
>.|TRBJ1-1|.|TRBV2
CASSERRGNTEAFF
TGTGCCAGCAGTGAACGCAGGGGAAACACTGAAGCTTTCTTT
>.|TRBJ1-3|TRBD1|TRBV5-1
CASSPGTGELGAGNTIYF
TGCGCCAGCAGCCCTGGGACAGGGGAATTAGGTGCTGGAAACACCATATATTTT
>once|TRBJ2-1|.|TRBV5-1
CASSAAYNEQFF
TGCGCCAGCAGCGCGGCCTACAATGAGCAGTTCTTC
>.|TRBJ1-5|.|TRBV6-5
CASSGSGNQPQHF
TGTGCCAGCAGTGGCTCAGGCAATCAGCCCCAGCATTTT
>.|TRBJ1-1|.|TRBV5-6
CASSPVRMNMNTEAFF
TGTGCCAGCAGCCCGGTGAGGATGAATATGAACACTGAAGCTTTCTTT
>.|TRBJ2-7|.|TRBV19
CASSINRQDEQYF
TGTGCCAGTAGTATCAACCGACAGGACGAGCAGTACTTC
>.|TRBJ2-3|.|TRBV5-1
CASSHTDTSRDTQYF
TGCGCCAGCAGCCATACCGACACCTCCAGAGATACGCAGTATTTT
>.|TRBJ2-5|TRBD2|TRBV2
CASSAGLAKTQYF
TGTGCCAGCAGCGCCGGACTAGCAAAGACCCAGTACTTC
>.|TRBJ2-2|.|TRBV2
CASSVGANTGELFF
TGTGCCAGCAGTGTTGGCGCGAACACCGGGGAGCTGTTTTTT
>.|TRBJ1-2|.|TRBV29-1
CSARKMGSNYGYTF
TGCAGCGCCCGAAAGATGGGGAGTAACTATGGCTACACCTTC
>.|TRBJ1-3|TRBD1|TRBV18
CASSPGTGGAAAGNTIYF
TGTGCCAGCTCACCAGGGACAGGGGGCGCAGCGGCTGGAAACACCATATATTTT
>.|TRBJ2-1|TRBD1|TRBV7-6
CASSLAHGTGGYYEQFF
TGTGCCAGCAGCTTAGCGCATGGGACAGGGGGCTACTATGAGCAGTTCTTC
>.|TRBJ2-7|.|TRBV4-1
CASSQVLSGYEQYF
TGCGCCAGCAGCCAAGTTCTATCGGGCTACGAGCAGTACTTC
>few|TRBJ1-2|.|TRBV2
CASSDDTYGYTF
TGTGCCAGCAGTGATGATACTTATGGCTACACCTTC
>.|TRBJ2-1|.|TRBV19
CASSIFPGHSNNEQFF
TGTGCCAGTAGTATATTTCCTGGACATAGCAACAATGAGCAGTTCTTC
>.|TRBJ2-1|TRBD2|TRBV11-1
CASSLASGRPYNEQFF
TGTGCCAGCAGCTTAGCTAGCGGGAGACCCTACAATGAGCAGTTCTTC
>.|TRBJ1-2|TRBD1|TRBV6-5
CASSYSPGTGDYGYTF
TGTGCCAGCAGTTACTCCCCCGGGACAGGGGACTATGGCTACACCTTC
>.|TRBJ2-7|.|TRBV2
CARTPRDGTYEQYF
TGTGCCAGGACCCCTCGGGACGGCACTTACGAGCAGTACTTC
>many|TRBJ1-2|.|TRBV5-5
CASSLDTGYTF
TGTGCCAGCAGCTTAGACACAGGCTACACCTTC
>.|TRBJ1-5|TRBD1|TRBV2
CASRPDRVPNQPQHF
TGTGCCAGCAGACCTGACAGGGTCCCCAATCAGCCCCAGCATTTT
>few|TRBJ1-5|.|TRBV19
CASSIQGTNQPQHF
TGTGCCAGTAGTATACAGGGTACCAATCAGCCCCAGCATTTT
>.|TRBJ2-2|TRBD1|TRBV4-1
CASSQLPGQANTGELFF
TGCGCCAGCAGCCAACTCCCGGGACAGGCGAACACCGGGGAGCTGTTTTTT
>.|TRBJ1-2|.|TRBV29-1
CSVQRGGHGYTF
TGCAGCGTTCAAAGGGGGGGCCATGGCTACACCTTC
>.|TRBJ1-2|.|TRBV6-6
CASSGQSANYGYTF
TGTGCCAGCAGTGGACAGTCAGCTAACTATGGCTACACCTTC
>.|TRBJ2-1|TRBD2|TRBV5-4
CASSLSGRAIGEQFF
TGTGCCAGCAGCTTATCAGGGAGGGCGATCGGTGAGCAGTTCTTC
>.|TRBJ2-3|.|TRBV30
CAWRGHPSTDTQYF
TGTGCCTGGAGGGGACACCCTAGCACAGATACGCAGTATTTT
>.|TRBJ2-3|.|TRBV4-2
CASRMGEQTTDTQYF
TGTGCCAGCCGTATGGGAGAGCAGACCACAGATACGCAGTATTTT
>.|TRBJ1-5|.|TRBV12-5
CASALVLGRGTSNQPQHF
TGTGCTAGTGCTCTGGTATTAGGCAGAGGCACTAGCAATCAGCCCCAGCATTTT
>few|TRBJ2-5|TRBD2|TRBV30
CAWSVRLAGAEGQETQYF
TGTGCCTGGAGTGTACGGCTAGCGGGGGCCGAGGGACAAGAGACCCAGTACTTC
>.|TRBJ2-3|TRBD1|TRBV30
CAWSMGQGVDTQYF
TGTGCCTGGAGTATGGGACAGGGGGTAGATACGCAGTATTTT
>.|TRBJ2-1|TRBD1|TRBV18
CASSPRTGENEQFF
TGTGCCAGCTCACCGAGGACAGGGGAAAATGAGCAGTTCTTC
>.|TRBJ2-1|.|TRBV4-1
CASSQTETQPDEQFF
TGCGCCAGCAGCCAAACCGAGACTCAGCCCGATGAGCAGTTCTTC
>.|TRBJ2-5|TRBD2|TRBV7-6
CASSRTGLAGGLLQETQYF
TGTGCCAGCAGTCGTACGGGACTAGCGGGGGGGCTACTTCAGGAGACCCAGTACTTC
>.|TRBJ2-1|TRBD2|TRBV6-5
CASSSGGLSQFF
TGTGCCAGCAGTTCGGGGGGACTATCTCAGTTCTTC
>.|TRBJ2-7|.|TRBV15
CATSRDQGSYEQYF
TGTGCCACCAGCAGAGATCAGGGTAGCTACGAGCAGTACTTC
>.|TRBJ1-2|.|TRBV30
CAWSVGRDYGYTF
TGTGCCTGGAGTGTAGGCCGGGACTATGGCTACACCTTC
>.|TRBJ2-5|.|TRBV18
CASSTGSQETQYF
TGTGCCAGCTCCACAGGGAGCCAAGAGACCCAGTACTTC
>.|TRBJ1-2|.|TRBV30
CAWSAQHLGRSYGYTF
TGTGCCTGGAGCGCCCAGCATCTCGGACGGTCCTATGGCTACACCTTC
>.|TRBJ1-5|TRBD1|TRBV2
CASSLRGTGWGGVGNQPQHF
TGTGCCAGCAGTCTCAGGGGGACAGGGTGGGGTGGTGTTGGAAATCAGCCCCAGCATTTT
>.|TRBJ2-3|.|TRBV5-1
CASSLEGGSIADTQYF
TGCGCCAGCAGCTTGGAGGGGGGGAGTATCGCAGATACGCAGTATTTT
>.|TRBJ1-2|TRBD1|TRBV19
CASSAGGRLSLGYTF
TGTGCCAGTAGTGCAGGGGGCCGTCTTTCTCTTGGCTACACCTTC
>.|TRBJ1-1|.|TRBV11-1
CASSENYKNTEAFF
TGTGCCAGCAGCGAGAATTACAAAAACACTGAAGCTTTCTTT
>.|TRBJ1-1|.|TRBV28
CASSFSIEGRNTEAFF
TGTGCCAGCAGTTTTTCCATCGAGGGTCGAAACACTGAAGCTTTCTTT
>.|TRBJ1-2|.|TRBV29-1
CSVATGEGYGYTF
TGCAGCGTTGCGACAGGCGAAGGCTATGGCTACACCTTC
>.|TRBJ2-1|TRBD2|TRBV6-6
CASSGLAGVWNEQFF
TGTGCCAGCAGCGGACTAGCGGGAGTCTGGAATGAGCAGTTCTTC
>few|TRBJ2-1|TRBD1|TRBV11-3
CASSSGTGYNEQFF
TGTGCCAGCAGCTCGGGGACAGGATACAATGAGCAGTTCTTC
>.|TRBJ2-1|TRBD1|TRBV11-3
CASSLDVGQRYNEQFF
TGTGCCAGCAGCTTAGATGTGGGACAGAGATACAATGAGCAGTTCTTC
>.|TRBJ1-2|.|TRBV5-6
CASSYGEGRTF
TGTGCCAGCAGTTACGGGGAGGGGAGAACGTTC
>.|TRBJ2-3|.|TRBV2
CASSEASPVDTQYF
TGTGCCAGCAGTGAAGCTTCCCCGGTGGATACGCAGTATTTT
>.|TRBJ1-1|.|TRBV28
CASLRGLSTEAFF
TGTGCCAGCCTTAGAGGGTTGAGCACTGAAGCTTTCTTT
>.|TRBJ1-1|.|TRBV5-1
CASSLPLSGNTEAFF
TGCGCCAGCAGCTTGCCTTTGTCAGGGAACACTGAAGCTTTCTTT
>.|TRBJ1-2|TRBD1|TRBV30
CAWSPDRGFGGYTF
TGTGCCTGGAGCCCAGACAGGGGCTTTGGTGGCTACACCTTC
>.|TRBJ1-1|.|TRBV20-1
CSASSILEVF
TGCAGTGCTAGTAGCATCCTAGAGGTCTTT
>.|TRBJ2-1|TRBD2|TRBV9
CASSVAGLAGANEQFF
TGTGCCAGCAGCGTAGCGGGACTAGCGGGAGCTAATGAGCAGTTCTTC